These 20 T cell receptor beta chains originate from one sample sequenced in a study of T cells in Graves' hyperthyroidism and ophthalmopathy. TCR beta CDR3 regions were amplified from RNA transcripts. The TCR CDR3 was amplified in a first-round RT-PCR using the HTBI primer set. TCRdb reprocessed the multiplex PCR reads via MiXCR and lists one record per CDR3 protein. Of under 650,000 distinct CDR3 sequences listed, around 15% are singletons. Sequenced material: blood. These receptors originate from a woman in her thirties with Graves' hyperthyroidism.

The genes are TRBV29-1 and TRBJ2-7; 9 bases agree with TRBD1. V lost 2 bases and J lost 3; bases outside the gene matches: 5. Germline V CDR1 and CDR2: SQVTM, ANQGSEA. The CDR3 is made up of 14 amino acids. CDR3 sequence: CSVELRDRDYEQYF. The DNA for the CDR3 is TGCAGCGTTGAATTGAGGGACAGGGACTACGAGCAGTACTTC.

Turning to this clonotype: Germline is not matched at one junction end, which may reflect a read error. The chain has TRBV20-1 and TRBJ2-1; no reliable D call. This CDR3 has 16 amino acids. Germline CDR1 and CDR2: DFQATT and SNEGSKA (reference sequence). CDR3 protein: CGARDGGRSFYNEQFF. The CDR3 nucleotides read TGCGGTGCTAGAGATGGTGGCAGGTCGTTCTACAATGAGCAGTTCTTC.

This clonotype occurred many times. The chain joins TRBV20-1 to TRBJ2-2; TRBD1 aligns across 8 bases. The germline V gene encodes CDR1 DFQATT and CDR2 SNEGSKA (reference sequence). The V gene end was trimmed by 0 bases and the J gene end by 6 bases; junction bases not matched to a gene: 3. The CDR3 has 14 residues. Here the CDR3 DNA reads TGCAGTGCTAGAGATAACAGGGGGGCCGGGGAGCTGTTTTTT. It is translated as CSARDNRGAGELFF.

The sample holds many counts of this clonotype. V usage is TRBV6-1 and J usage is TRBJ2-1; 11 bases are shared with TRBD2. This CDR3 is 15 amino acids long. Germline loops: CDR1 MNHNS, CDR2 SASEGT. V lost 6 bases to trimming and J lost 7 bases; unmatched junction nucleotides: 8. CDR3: CASSYTSGSLNEQFF. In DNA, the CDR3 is TGTGCCAGCAGCTATACTAGCGGGAGCCTAAATGAGCAGTTCTTC.

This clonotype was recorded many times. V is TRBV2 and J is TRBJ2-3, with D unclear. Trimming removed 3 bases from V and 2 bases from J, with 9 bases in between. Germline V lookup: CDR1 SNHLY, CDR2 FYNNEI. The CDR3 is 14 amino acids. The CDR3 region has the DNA TGTGCCAGCAGTGACGGGCCATCCACAGATACGCAGTATTTT. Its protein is CASSDGPSTDTQYF.

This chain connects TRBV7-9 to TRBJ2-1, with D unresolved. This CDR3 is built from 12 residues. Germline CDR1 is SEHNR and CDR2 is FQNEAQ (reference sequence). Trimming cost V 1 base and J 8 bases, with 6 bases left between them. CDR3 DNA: TGTGCCAGCAGCTTAGACAACCATGAGCAGTTCTTC. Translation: CASSLDNHEQFF.

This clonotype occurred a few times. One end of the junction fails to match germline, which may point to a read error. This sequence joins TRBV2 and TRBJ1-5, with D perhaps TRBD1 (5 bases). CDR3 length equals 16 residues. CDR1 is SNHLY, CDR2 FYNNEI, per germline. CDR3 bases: TGTGCCAGCAAAATCGGGCAGGGTTACTGGGATCAGCCCCGGCATTTT. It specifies CASKIGQGYWDQPRHF.

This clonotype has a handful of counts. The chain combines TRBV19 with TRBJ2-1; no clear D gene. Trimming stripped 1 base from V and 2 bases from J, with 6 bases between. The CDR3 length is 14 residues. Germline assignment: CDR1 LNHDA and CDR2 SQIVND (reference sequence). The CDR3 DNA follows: TGTGCCAGTAGTATAGGATTGACCTACAATGAGCAGTTCTTC. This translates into CASSIGLTYNEQFF.

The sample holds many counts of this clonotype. The DNA of the CDR3 is TGTGCCAGCACTCATACTCGTACCGGCGGGATTTACAATGAGCAGTTCTTC. This gives the protein CASTHTRTGGIYNEQFF. The gene calls are TRBV28 and TRBJ2-1; maybe TRBD2 (6 bases). Trimming stripped 7 bases from V and 4 bases from J, with 23 bases between. CDR1 is MDHEN and CDR2 is SYDVKM in the germline V gene. The CDR3 runs 17 residues.

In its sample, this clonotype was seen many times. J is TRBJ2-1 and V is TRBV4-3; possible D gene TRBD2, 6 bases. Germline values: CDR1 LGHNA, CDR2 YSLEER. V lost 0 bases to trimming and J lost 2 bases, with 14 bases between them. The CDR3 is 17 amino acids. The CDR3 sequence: CASSQDLMLATYNEQFF. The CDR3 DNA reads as TGCGCCAGCAGCCAAGATCTGATGCTAGCGACCTACAATGAGCAGTTCTTC.

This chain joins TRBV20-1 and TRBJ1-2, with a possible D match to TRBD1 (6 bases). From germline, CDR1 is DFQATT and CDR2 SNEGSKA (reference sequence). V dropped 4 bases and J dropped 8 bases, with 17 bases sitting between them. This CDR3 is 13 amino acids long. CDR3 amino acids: CSATTAGAGGYTF. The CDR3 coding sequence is TGCAGTGCTACTACGGCGGGGGCGGGGGGCTACACCTTC.

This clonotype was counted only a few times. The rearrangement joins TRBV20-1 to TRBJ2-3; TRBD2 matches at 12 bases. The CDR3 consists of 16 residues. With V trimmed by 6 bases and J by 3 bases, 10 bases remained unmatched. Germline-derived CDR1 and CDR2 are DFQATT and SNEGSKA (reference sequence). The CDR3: CSANRLAGDWTDTQYF. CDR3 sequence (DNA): TGCAGTGCCAACAGACTAGCGGGAGATTGGACAGATACGCAGTATTTT.

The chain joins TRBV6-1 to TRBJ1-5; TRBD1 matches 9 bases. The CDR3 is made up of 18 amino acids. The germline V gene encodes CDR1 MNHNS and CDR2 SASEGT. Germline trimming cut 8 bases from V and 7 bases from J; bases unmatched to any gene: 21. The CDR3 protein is CASAEWLQGALGGQPQHF. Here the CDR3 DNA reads TGTGCCAGCGCCGAGTGGTTACAGGGGGCGCTGGGGGGGCAGCCCCAGCATTTT.

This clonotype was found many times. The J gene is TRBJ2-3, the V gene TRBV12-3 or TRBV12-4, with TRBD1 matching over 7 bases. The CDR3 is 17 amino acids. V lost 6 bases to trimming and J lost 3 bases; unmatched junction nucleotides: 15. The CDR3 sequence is CASRQDRGQEQTDTQYF. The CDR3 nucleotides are TGTGCCAGCAGACAGGATAGGGGGCAGGAGCAAACAGATACGCAGTATTTT.

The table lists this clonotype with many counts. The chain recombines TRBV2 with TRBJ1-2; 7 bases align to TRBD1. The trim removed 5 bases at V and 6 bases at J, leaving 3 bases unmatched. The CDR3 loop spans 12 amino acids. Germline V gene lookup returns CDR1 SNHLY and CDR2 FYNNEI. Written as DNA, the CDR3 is TGTGCCAGCAGTACAGGGGAGGATGGCTACACCTTC. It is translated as CASSTGEDGYTF.

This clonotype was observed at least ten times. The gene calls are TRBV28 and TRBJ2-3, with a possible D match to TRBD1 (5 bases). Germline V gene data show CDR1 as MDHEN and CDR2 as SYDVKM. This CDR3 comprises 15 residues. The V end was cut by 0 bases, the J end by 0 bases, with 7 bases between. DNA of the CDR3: TGTGCCAGCAGTTTATGGTCAGGGAGCACAGATACGCAGTATTTT. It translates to CASSLWSGSTDTQYF. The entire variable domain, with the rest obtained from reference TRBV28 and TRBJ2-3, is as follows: DVKVTQSSRYLVKRTGEKVFLECVQDMDHENMFWYRQDPGLGLRLIYFSYDVKMKEKGDIPEGYSVSREKKERFSLILESASTNQTSMYLCASSLWSGSTDTQYFGPGTRLTVL.

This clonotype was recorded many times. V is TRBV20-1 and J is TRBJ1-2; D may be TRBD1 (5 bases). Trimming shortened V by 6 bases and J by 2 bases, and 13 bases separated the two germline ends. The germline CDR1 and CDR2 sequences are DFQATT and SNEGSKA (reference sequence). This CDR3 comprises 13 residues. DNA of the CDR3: TGCAGTGCCCCCCGGGACGTCAACTATGGCTACACCTTC. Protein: CSAPRDVNYGYTF.

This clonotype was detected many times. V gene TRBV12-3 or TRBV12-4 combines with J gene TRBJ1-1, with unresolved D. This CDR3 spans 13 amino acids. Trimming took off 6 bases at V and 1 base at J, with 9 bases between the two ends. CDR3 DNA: TGTGCCAGCAGCCCAAGGGCGAACACTGAAGCTTTCTTT. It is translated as CASSPRANTEAFF.

As DNA, the CDR3 is TGTGCCAGCAGCCCACTTCAACTAGCGGGAGTCAATGAGCAGTTCTTC. It yields the protein CASSPLQLAGVNEQFF. The chain joins TRBV9 to TRBJ2-1; TRBD2 aligns across 11 bases. The CDR3 covers 16 residues. The junction had 9 bases not matched to a gene; V was cut back by 4 bases and J by 6 bases. CDR1 is SGDLS and CDR2 is YYNGEE in the germline V gene.

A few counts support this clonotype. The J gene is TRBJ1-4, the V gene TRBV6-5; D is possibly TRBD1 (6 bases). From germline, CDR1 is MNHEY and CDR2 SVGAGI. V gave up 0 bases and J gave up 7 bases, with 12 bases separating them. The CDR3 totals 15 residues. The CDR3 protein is CASSYSGGGIEKLFF. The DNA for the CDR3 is TGTGCCAGCAGTTACTCGGGGGGCGGGATTGAAAAACTGTTTTTT.